This T cell receptor beta chain was sequenced for a study of control samples from healthy donors and cancer patients. Profiled with immunoSEQ multiplex PCR; TCRdb holds only in-frame clones, not every one. The table has about 98,000 clones, 92% seen once. The TCR was taken from a woman aged 18-29 years in good health. Specimen: blood.

The CDR3 sequence: CASSTSTAGTPIQYF. Written as DNA, the CDR3 is TGTGCCAGCAGCACAAGCACAGCGGGGACTCCCATTCAGTACTTC. The V call is TRBV9, the J call TRBJ2-4; TRBD2 agrees at 7 bases. This CDR3 spans 15 amino acids. V was clipped by 4 bases and J by 9 bases; unmatched bases: 13. Germline V gene lookup returns CDR1 SGDLS and CDR2 YYNGEE.